What follows are 7 T cell receptor beta chains derived from one specimen sequenced in a study of cytomegalovirus exposure and HLA in healthy donors. In the PCR, 60 Vbeta and 13 Jbeta primers were used. Here immunoSEQ multiplex PCR was the method, and the copy in TCRdb shows in-frame clones only, minus some. The data hold 190,000 or so clones, with around 83% observed a single time. Sequenced input: PBMCs. The origin of the receptors is a man in his forties or fifties in good health and CMV-seronegative.

This chain connects TRBV5-1 to TRBJ2-7; 11 nucleotides align to TRBD2. J lost 3 bases, V lost 4 bases, and 9 bases had no gene match. The CDR3 has 16 residues. Germline values: CDR1 SGHRS, CDR2 YFSETQ. CDR3 nucleotide sequence: TGCGCCAGCAGCCCGCAACCGACTAGCGGGAACTACGAGCAGTACTTC. Translating gives CASSPQPTSGNYEQYF.

The V and J genes are TRBV9 and TRBJ2-7; 8 nucleotides agree with TRBD1. The germline V gene has CDR1 SGDLS and CDR2 YYNGEE. The junction had 19 bases not matched to a gene; V was cut back by 4 bases and J by 7 bases. This CDR3 has 17 amino acids. The CDR3 sequence is CASSPTGDQPGQEEQYF. CDR3 nucleotides: TGTGCCAGCAGCCCTACCGGTGACCAACCGGGACAGGAAGAGCAGTACTTC.

The gene calls are TRBV25-1 and TRBJ2-5; D perhaps matches TRBD2 (5 bases). The J call could be wrong; TRBJ2-7 is a better fit for the DNA end. Germline V gene sequence: CDR1 MGHDK, CDR2 SYGVNS. The CDR3 has 17 amino acids. The CDR3 nucleotides are TGTGCCAGCAGTGAATATAATTCCGGGGTTAACCCCTACGAGCAGTACTTC. Protein: CASSEYNSGVNPYEQYF.

Only a few counts were recorded for this clone. The rearrangement joins TRBV7-6 to TRBJ2-5; 7 nucleotides match TRBD1. The DNA matches TRBJ2-7 better at its end, which makes the J call doubtful. Per germline, CDR1 SGHVS and CDR2 FNYEAQ. The CDR3 is 14 amino acids. The CDR3 nucleotides read TGTGCCAGCAGCTCGAGACAGGGATTAAACGAGCAGTACTTC. This translates into CASSSRQGLNEQYF.

The chain couples TRBV5-1 to TRBJ2-7, with D possibly being TRBD2 (5 bases). The CDR3 sequence is 13 residues long. V lost 4 bases and J lost 1, with 9 bases in between. CDR1 is SGHRS, CDR2 YFSETQ, per germline. DNA for the CDR3: TGCGCCAGCAGCCCACCGGGGTCCTACGAGCAGTACTTC. This gives the protein CASSPPGSYEQYF.

The gene calls are TRBV6-5 and TRBJ2-1; D gene uncertain. The CDR3 loop spans 13 amino acids. V lost 5 bases and J 4 bases, leaving 9 bases between the germline ends. CDR1 and CDR2 from the germline V gene are MNHEY and SVGAGI. The CDR3 DNA sequence: TGTGCCAGCAGTCGAACTGCATACAATGAGCAGTTCTTC. Amino acids: CASSRTAYNEQFF.

The rearrangement joins TRBV30 to TRBJ2-7; 8 nucleotides align to TRBD2. J was trimmed by 4 bases and V by 7 bases; bases with no gene match: 15. The CDR3 runs 15 residues. CDR1 and CDR2 from the germline V gene are GTSNPN and SVGIG (reference sequence). CDR3 sequence: CASGHKGSGRYEQYF. CDR3 nucleotides: TGTGCCTCGGGACACAAGGGGAGCGGGAGATACGAGCAGTACTTC.